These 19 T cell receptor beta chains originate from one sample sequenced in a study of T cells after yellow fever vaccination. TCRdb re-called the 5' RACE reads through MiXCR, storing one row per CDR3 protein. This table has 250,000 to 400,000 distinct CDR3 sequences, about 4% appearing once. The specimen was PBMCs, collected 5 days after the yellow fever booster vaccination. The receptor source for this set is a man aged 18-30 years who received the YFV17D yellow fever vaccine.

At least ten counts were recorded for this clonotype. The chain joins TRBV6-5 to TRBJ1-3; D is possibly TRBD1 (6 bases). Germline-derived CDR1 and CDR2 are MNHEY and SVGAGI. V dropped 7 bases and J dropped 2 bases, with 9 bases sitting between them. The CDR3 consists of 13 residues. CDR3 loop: CASNGGPGNTIYF. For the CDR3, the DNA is TGTGCCAGCAATGGGGGCCCTGGAAACACCATATATTTT.

The CDR3 is CARVGTSFNEQFF. As DNA, the CDR3 is TGCGCCAGGGTCGGGACTAGCTTCAATGAGCAGTTCTTC. The chain recombines TRBV5-1 with TRBJ2-1, with 9 positions matching TRBD2. V gave up 8 bases and J gave up 6 bases; unmatched junction bases: 6. The CDR3 length is 13 residues. Per germline, CDR1 SGHRS and CDR2 YFSETQ.

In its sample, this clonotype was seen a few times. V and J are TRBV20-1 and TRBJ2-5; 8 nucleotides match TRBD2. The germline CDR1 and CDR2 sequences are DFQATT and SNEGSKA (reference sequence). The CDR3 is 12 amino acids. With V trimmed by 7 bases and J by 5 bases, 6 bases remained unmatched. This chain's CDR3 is CSVLAGRETQYF. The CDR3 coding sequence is TGCAGTGTTTTAGCGGGGCGGGAGACCCAGTACTTC.

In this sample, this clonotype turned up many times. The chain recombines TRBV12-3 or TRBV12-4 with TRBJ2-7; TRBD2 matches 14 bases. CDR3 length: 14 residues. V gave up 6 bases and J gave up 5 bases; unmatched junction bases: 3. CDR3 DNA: TGTGCCAGCAGACCGGGACTAGCGGGGGACGAGCAGTACTTC. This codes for CASRPGLAGDEQYF.

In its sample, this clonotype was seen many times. DNA for the CDR3: TGTGCCAGCAGTCATAGAGATACTGGGACCCAGTACTTC. Its protein product is CASSHRDTGTQYF. The chain uses TRBV6-5 and TRBJ2-5; D is unresolved. Between the trimmed V and J ends, which lost 5 bases and 7 bases, there was a span of 14 bases. Per the germline V gene, CDR1 is MNHEY and CDR2 is SVGAGI. CDR3 length equals 13 residues.

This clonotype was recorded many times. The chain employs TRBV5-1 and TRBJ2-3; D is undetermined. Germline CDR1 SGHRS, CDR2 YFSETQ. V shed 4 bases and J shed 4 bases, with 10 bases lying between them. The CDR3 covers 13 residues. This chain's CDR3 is CASSGESADTQYF. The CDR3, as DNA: TGCGCCAGCAGCGGGGAAAGCGCAGATACGCAGTATTTT.

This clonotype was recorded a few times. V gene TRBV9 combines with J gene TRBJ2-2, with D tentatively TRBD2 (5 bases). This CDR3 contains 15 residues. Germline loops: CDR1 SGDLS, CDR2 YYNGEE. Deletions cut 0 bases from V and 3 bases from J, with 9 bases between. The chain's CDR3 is CASSVAARDTGELFF. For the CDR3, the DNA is TGTGCCAGCAGCGTAGCCGCGAGGGACACCGGGGAGCTGTTTTTT.

For the CDR3, the DNA is TGTGCCAGCAGGCCCTTCCGGGACCTAGGCGACGAGCAGTACTTC. Encoded protein: CASRPFRDLGDEQYF. The J gene is TRBJ2-7, the V gene TRBV7-6, with D tentatively TRBD1 or TRBD2 (5 bases each). CDR3 length: 15 amino acids. The germline V and J ends were trimmed by 6 bases and 5 bases, with 20 bases remaining between them. Germline CDR1 is SGHVS and CDR2 is FNYEAQ.

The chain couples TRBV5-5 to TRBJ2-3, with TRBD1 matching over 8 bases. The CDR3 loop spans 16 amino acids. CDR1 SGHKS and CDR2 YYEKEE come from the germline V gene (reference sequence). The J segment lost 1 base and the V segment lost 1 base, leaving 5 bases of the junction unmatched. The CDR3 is CASSLSGQGGTDTQYF. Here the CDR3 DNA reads TGTGCCAGCAGCTTGAGCGGACAGGGCGGCACAGATACGCAGTATTTT.

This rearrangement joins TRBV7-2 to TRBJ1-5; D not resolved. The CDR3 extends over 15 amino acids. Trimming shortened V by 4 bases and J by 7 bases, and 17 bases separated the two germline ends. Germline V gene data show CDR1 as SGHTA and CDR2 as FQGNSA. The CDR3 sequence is CASSSQRVGMQPQHF. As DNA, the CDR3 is TGTGCCAGCAGCTCGCAGCGGGTTGGGATGCAGCCCCAGCATTTT.

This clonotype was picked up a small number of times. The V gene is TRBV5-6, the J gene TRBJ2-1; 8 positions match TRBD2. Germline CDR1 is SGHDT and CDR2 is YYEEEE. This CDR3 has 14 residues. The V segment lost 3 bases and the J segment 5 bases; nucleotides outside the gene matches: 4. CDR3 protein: CASSSGLADNEQFF. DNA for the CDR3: TGTGCCAGCAGCTCCGGACTAGCCGACAATGAGCAGTTCTTC.

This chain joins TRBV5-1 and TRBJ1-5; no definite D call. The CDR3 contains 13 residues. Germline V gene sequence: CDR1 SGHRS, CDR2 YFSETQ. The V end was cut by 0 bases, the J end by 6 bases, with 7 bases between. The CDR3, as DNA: TGCGCCAGCAGCTTGGGGGTGGGTCAGCCCCAGCATTTT. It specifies CASSLGVGQPQHF.

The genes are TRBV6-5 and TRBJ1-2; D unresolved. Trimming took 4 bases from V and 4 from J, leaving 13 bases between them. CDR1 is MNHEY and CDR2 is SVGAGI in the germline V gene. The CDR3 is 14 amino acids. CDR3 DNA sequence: TGTGCCAGCAGTTCTTTTCGACACCTCTATGGCTACACCTTC. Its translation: CASSSFRHLYGYTF.

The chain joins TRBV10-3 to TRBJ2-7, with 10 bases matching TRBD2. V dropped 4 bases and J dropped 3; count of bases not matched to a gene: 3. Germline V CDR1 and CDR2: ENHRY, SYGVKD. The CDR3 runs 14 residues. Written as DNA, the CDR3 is TGTGCCATCAGTGGGGCTAGCGGGGGCTACGAGCAGTACTTC. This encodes CAISGASGGYEQYF.

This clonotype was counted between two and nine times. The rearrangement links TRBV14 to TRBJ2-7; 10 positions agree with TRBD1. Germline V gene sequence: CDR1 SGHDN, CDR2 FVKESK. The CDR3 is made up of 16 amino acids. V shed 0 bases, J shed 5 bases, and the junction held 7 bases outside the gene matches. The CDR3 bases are TGTGCCAGCAGCCAAGATTCCGGGACAGGGGCACACGAGCAGTACTTC. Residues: CASSQDSGTGAHEQYF. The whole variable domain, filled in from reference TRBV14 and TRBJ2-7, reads EAGVTQFPSHSVIEKGQTVTLRCDPISGHDNLYWYRRVMGKEIKFLLHFVKESKQDESGMPNNRFLAERTGGTYSTLKVQPAELEDSGVYFCASSQDSGTGAHEQYFGPGTRLTVT.

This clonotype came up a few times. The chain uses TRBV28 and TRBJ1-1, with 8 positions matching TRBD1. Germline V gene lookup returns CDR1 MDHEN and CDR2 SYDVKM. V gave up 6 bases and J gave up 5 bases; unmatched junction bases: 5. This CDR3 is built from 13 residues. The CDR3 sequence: CASRPGGRTEAFF. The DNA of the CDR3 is TGTGCCAGCAGACCAGGGGGCAGGACTGAAGCTTTCTTT. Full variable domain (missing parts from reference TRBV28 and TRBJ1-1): DVKVTQSSRYLVKRTGEKVFLECVQDMDHENMFWYRQDPGLGLRLIYFSYDVKMKEKGDIPEGYSVSREKKERFSLILESASTNQTSMYLCASRPGGRTEAFFGQGTRLTVV.

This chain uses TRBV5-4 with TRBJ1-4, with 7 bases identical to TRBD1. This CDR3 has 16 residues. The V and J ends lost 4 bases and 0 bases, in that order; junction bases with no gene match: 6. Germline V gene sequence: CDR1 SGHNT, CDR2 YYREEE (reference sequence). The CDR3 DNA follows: TGTGCCAGCAGCCGAGGGGGCACTTCAACTAATGAAAAACTGTTTTTT. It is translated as CASSRGGTSTNEKLFF.

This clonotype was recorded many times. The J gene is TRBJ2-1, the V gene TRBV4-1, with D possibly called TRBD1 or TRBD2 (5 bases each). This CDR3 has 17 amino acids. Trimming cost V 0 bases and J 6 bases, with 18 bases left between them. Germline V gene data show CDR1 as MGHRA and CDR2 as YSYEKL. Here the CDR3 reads CASSQEGTSLVVNEQFF. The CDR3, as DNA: TGCGCCAGCAGCCAAGAAGGGACCAGCCTTGTAGTCAATGAGCAGTTCTTC.

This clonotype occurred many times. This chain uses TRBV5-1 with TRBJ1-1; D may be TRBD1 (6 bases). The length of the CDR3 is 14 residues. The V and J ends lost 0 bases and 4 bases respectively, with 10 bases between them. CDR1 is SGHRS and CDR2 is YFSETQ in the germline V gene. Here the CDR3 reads CASSLDREGTEAFF. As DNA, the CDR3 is TGCGCCAGCAGCTTGGACAGGGAGGGCACTGAAGCTTTCTTT.